The 18 T cell receptor beta chains given below trace back to one sample, sequenced in a study of radiotherapy plus CTLA-4 blockade in lung cancer. TCRdb keeps only in-frame clones here, not all; method: immunoSEQ multiplex PCR. The repertoire has roughly 30,000 clones, roughly 79% of them found once; the top ten carry more than 20%. The sample here was peripheral blood, taken from a patient treated with radiotherapy plus ipilimumab. The receptor set was obtained from a human donor with non-small cell lung cancer that progressed on radiotherapy plus ipilimumab.

V usage is TRBV2 and J usage is TRBJ2-3, with D perhaps assigned TRBD1 or TRBD2 (5 bases each). V lost 4 bases to trimming and J lost 2 bases, with 13 bases between them. The germline gives CDR1 SNHLY, CDR2 FYNNEI. The CDR3 length is 15 residues. The CDR3: CASSAAGTTTDTQYF. For the CDR3, the DNA is TGTGCCAGCAGTGCAGCTGGGACCACCACAGATACGCAGTATTTT.

This clone rates as medium-sized. This chain links TRBV7-9 with TRBJ1-1; D gene unclear. This CDR3 is built from 16 residues. With 0 bases removed from V and 3 bases from J, the gap between germline ends came to 14 bases. Germline V gives CDR1 SEHNR, CDR2 FQNEAQ (reference sequence). Here the CDR3 DNA reads TGTGCCAGCAGCTTAGCGCCGTCGGGGTCGGACACTGAAGCTTTCTTT. It yields the protein CASSLAPSGSDTEAFF.

The table lists this clone with a few counts. The V and J genes are TRBV27 and TRBJ2-7, with 9 nucleotides matching TRBD2. Germline assignment: CDR1 MNHEY and CDR2 SMNVEV (reference sequence). The CDR3 is 15 amino acids. The ends lost 5 bases at V and 9 bases at J; junction bases unmatched: 14. CDR3 DNA sequence: TGTGCCAGCAGTGTTCGGTTAGCGGGAGTCATGGCGCAGTACTTC. It translates to CASSVRLAGVMAQYF.

This clone was seen once. This chain connects TRBV30 to TRBJ1-5; D is unclear. The CDR3 spans 13 residues. In germline, CDR1 is GTSNPN, CDR2 SVGIG (reference sequence). Trimming took 2 bases from V and 2 from J, leaving 7 bases between them. The CDR3 is CAWSRQGNQPQHF. In nucleotides, the CDR3 is TGTGCCTGGAGTCGCCAGGGCAATCAGCCCCAGCATTTT.

The genes are TRBV28 and TRBJ2-5, with 9 bases that match TRBD2. Germline CDR1 reads MDHEN; CDR2 reads SYDVKM. The CDR3 is 15 amino acids. V was clipped by 5 bases and J by 4 bases; unmatched bases: 8. CDR3 bases: TGTGCCAGCAGTCCCCTGCGGGAGGGCGGAGAGACCCAGTACTTC. It codes for CASSPLREGGETQYF.

The chain is built from TRBV7-9 and TRBJ2-7, with D uncertain. The CDR3 spans 13 residues. The V and J ends lost 1 base and 7 bases respectively, with 11 bases between them. Looked up from germline, CDR1 is SEHNR and CDR2 is FQNEAQ (reference sequence). The CDR3 is CASSLEYGREQYF. CDR3 coding DNA: TGTGCCAGCAGCTTAGAATACGGGCGGGAGCAGTACTTC.

V is TRBV27 and J is TRBJ1-2, with 8 nucleotides matching TRBD1. Germline V CDR1 and CDR2: MNHEY, SMNVEV (reference sequence). The CDR3 loop spans 13 amino acids. V dropped 6 bases and J dropped 4; count of bases not matched to a gene: 4. The CDR3 sequence: CASRGQDFYGYTF. As DNA, the CDR3 is TGTGCCAGCAGGGGACAGGATTTCTATGGCTACACCTTC.

This chain links TRBV29-1 with TRBJ2-1; the D is unclear. The CDR3 totals 12 residues. V dropped 2 bases and J dropped 7 bases, with 9 bases sitting between them. Per germline, CDR1 SQVTM and CDR2 ANQGSEA. CDR3 amino acids: CSVEPTINEQFF. CDR3 bases: TGCAGCGTTGAACCCACTATTAATGAGCAGTTCTTC.

The gene calls are TRBV4-2 and TRBJ1-3; D remains unclear. In germline, CDR1 is LGHNA, CDR2 YNFKEQ. The CDR3 covers 16 residues. V was trimmed by 0 bases and J by 0 bases, leaving 9 bases between them. CDR3 in amino acids: CASSQDFATSGNTIYF. CDR3 sequence (DNA): TGTGCCAGCAGCCAAGATTTTGCGACCTCTGGAAACACCATATATTTT.

In its sample, this clone was seen a few times. One end of the junction does not line up with germline, which may come from a read error. V is TRBV6-1 and J is TRBJ2-1; D is undetermined. The germline V gene encodes CDR1 MNHNS and CDR2 SASEGT. This CDR3 contains 13 residues. The CDR3 region is CASSYNSFNEQFF. Written as DNA, the CDR3 is TGTGCCAGCAGTTATAATTCCTTCAATGAGCAGTTCTTC.

CDR3 nucleotides: TGTGCCAGCAGTCAGGACAGGTTCAATTCACCCCTCCACTTT. Amino acids: CASSQDRFNSPLHF. The chain carries TRBV6-1 and TRBJ1-6; 7 bases line up with TRBD1. V trimming: 5 bases; J trimming: 7 bases; junction bases outside the gene matches: 5. From germline, CDR1 is MNHNS and CDR2 SASEGT. The CDR3 loop spans 14 amino acids.

This sequence joins TRBV14 and TRBJ2-1, with D perhaps TRBD1 or TRBD2 (5 bases each). V dropped 2 bases and J dropped 5 bases, with 13 bases sitting between them. CDR3 length equals 15 residues. Germline assignment: CDR1 SGHDN and CDR2 FVKESK. CDR3 region: CASSQPRDLNNEQFF. Here the CDR3 DNA reads TGTGCCAGCAGCCAACCCCGGGACCTTAACAATGAGCAGTTCTTC.

V and J are TRBV30 and TRBJ2-3, with D hard to call. The germline V gene encodes CDR1 GTSNPN and CDR2 SVGIG (reference sequence). V was trimmed by 0 bases and J by 0 bases, leaving 7 bases between them. The CDR3 is made up of 14 amino acids. In DNA, the CDR3 is TGTGCCTGGAGTGTATTCCCGAGCACAGATACGCAGTATTTT. The encoded protein is CAWSVFPSTDTQYF.

The chain joins TRBV19 to TRBJ2-6; the D is unclear. Trimming stripped 3 bases from V and 3 bases from J, with 9 bases between. CDR1 LNHDA and CDR2 SQIVND come from the germline V gene (reference sequence). The CDR3 has 15 residues. CDR3 loop: CASSMVTFGANVLTF. DNA for the CDR3: TGTGCCAGTAGTATGGTGACGTTTGGGGCCAACGTCCTGACTTTC.

This clone was counted a single time. This CDR3 reads CASSLDRPLYGYTF. The CDR3 coding sequence is TGTGCCAGCAGCTTAGATCGGCCGCTCTATGGCTACACCTTC. The chain joins TRBV7-9 to TRBJ1-2; D is unresolved. Trimming cost V 1 base and J 4 bases, with 10 bases left between them. The germline V gene encodes CDR1 SEHNR and CDR2 FQNEAQ (reference sequence). There are 14 residues in the CDR3.

CDR3 region: CASSHEGGYGYTF. The CDR3 nucleotides are TGTGCCAGCAGCCACGAGGGCGGTTATGGCTACACCTTC. The chain combines TRBV4-2 with TRBJ1-2; D is unresolved. CDR3 length equals 13 residues. Germline V gives CDR1 LGHNA, CDR2 YNFKEQ. V lost 3 bases, J lost 5 bases, and 10 bases lay in between.

The V gene is TRBV10-3, the J gene TRBJ1-1; D not certain. The CDR3 runs 12 residues. The germline V gene has CDR1 ENHRY and CDR2 SYGVKD. V was clipped by 0 bases and J by 8 bases, with 7 bases between them. The CDR3: CAISESGGEAFF. CDR3 bases: TGTGCCATCAGTGAGTCAGGCGGGGAAGCTTTCTTT.

The chain is built from TRBV5-4 and TRBJ1-2, with D hard to call. V lost 6 bases and J lost 4, with 16 bases in between. The CDR3 consists of 14 residues. Germline assignment: CDR1 SGHNT and CDR2 YYREEE (reference sequence). The CDR3 DNA reads TGTGCCAGCATGTTTATCGGAAAGACCTATGGCTACACCTTC. It yields the protein CASMFIGKTYGYTF. The entire variable domain, with the rest obtained from reference TRBV5-4 and TRBJ1-2, is as follows: ETGVTQSPTHLIKTRGQQVTLRCSSQSGHNTVSWYQQALGQGPQFIFQYYREEENGRGNFPPRFSGLQFPNYSSELNVNALELDDSALYLCASMFIGKTYGYTFGSGTRLTVV.